This TCR beta chain originates from a study of identical twins. Findings of the study overall: In zero-insertion analyses, partial confounding could arise from invariant MAIT and iNKT cells. Among beta out-of-frame sequences, excess sharing between twins appeared weaker. The study found excess low generation probability among twin-shared out-of-frame alpha sequences.

TCRdb passed the 5' RACE reads through MiXCR, listing each CDR3 protein once. The sample holds roughly 570,000 distinct CDR3 sequences, over 8.5% seen once. After removal of 2 bases from V and 5 bases from J, the junction contained 13 bases not matched to a gene. The CDR3 spans 18 residues. In this sample, this clonotype turned up a few times. No antigen is known for it. This same sample was also taken into another study, of yellow fever vaccine responses in identical twins.

V is TRBV12-3 or TRBV12-4 and J is TRBJ2-5, with 11 bases lining up with TRBD2. The receptor comes from a woman aged 18-29 years in good health. Sequencing input: PBMCs. Here the CDR3 reads CASSLISGLADLRETQYF. In DNA form, the CDR3 reads TGTGCCAGCAGTTTAATTTCGGGACTAGCGGACCTCCGGGAGACCCAGTACTTC.